This is a list of T cell receptor beta chains from one sample in a study of cytomegalovirus exposure and HLA in healthy donors. Sequencing was performed with immunoSEQ multiplex PCR; in TCRdb, only in-frame clones are kept and a portion is missing. The sample includes about 57,000 clones, just over 90% seen only once; the top ten take about 5.8%. Specimen: PBMCs. The source of these receptors is a woman between 18 and 29 years old in good health and CMV-seronegative. Each CDR3 is given with its conserved first and last residue. The D gene is left open where the match is weak. The listing skips clone size in some rows; elsewhere it reads once, few, many or a size class.

v_gene,abundance,d_gene,CDR3aa
TRBV5-6,.,.,CASSPGVSHTEAFF
TRBV4-3,.,.,CASSQDRAGSGNTIYF
TRBV5-6,.,TRBD1,CASSSPRGTGVIVIETQYF
TRBV27,.,TRBD2,CASSFLKFGLADEQYF
TRBV18,.,TRBD1,CASSPTGFRGYTF
TRBV11-2,.,.,CASSLSSNTEAFF
TRBV28,.,TRBD1,CASRGQGLARIEQFF
TRBV6-5,.,.,CASSQLGGGTDTQYF
TRBV7-9,once,.,CATPALLGDTDTQYF
TRBV9,.,TRBD1,CASSARDSLSGNTIYF
TRBV9,once,TRBD1,CASSPWDRGNEQYF
TRBV19,once,.,CASSIRSGPQHF
TRBV15,.,.,CATSPPGRGEKLFF
TRBV14,.,.,CASSQRQGIYEQYF
TRBV10-1,.,.,CASSEDRLNNEQFF
TRBV10-3,.,TRBD1,CATGQGVSGNTIYF
TRBV9,.,.,CASTTGWTGNTIYF
TRBV7-7,.,TRBD2,CASSPWTSGNTGELFF
TRBV11-2,.,TRBD1,CASSLGSGQGAFTEAFF
TRBV27,once,.,CASRFRGTNTGELFF
TRBV29-1,.,.,CSVEATRGTSGNTIYF
TRBV27,.,.,CASSLSVGGYEQYF
TRBV21-1,.,.,CASSTRDRRRSCIFYEQYF
TRBV7-2,.,TRBD1,CASSLAGGHPDTQYF
TRBV2,.,TRBD2,CASSDRGGGPSYNEQFF
TRBV18,.,TRBD1,CASSPQGVIETQYF
TRBV27,.,.,CASSLERGYNQPQHF
TRBV19,.,.,CASRPTANYGYTF
TRBV4-3,.,TRBD1,CASSPGTAVGNEQFF
TRBV7-3,.,TRBD2,CASSPSGRAETQYF
TRBV2,once,TRBD1,CASTSARGDTEAFF
TRBV9,.,TRBD2,CASSSSGIDTDTQYF
TRBV5-1,.,TRBD1,CASSPPKGQGVEKLFF
TRBV27,once,.,CASSLYSGLILGTEAFF
TRBV13,.,.,CASSFERNTIYF
TRBV20-1,.,.,CSVSGPGQYF
TRBV11-3,.,TRBD1,CASSLILGGGGTEAFF
TRBV9,once,TRBD1,CASSVYPGQGAYEQYF
TRBV27,once,TRBD1,CASTQQGGQPQHF
TRBV18,.,TRBD1,CASSPSGGITDTQYF
TRBV9,.,TRBD1,CASSPWQGAGETQYF
TRBV5-4,.,TRBD2,CASSERGQETQYF
TRBV27,.,.,CASSPTHRQINGYTF
TRBV28,.,.,CASSLSSGNTIYF
TRBV25-1,.,.,CASSTDRPHEQYF
TRBV7-8,.,.,CASSALRGGNTIYF
TRBV9,.,TRBD1,CASSKQGTANNEQFF
TRBV20-1,once,.,CSARRTYEQYF
TRBV6-4,.,.,CASSDNRDWSSGNTIYF
TRBV5-5,.,.,CASITGSTSWRYNEQFF
TRBV19,.,.,CASSYQASSGNTIYF